Following are 2 T cell receptor beta chains from one sample sequenced in a study of T cells in women clearing cervical HPV infection. The method was immunoSEQ multiplex PCR; TCRdb's version includes in-frame clones alone and lacks a portion of them. The specimen's table records 25,000 to 35,000 clones. Specimen: blood buffy coat. All receptors derive from a woman between 18 and 75 years old with a cervical HPV16 infection that either progressed to CIN3+ or cleared (not recorded which).

Concerning this clone: The read is 3 residues too short to cover the CDR3 end, so that end is filled in from the germline J gene. V gene TRBV10-1 combines with J gene TRBJ1-1, with 9 bases fitting TRBD1. With 5 bases clipped from V and 3 bases from J, the junction kept 7 bases outside the gene matches. CDR1 WNHNN and CDR2 SYGVQD come from the germline V gene (reference sequence). The CDR3 runs to 15 residues. CDR3 in amino acids: CASSLTGGDDTEAFF. The sequenced CDR3 bases are TGCGCCAGCAGTTTAACAGGGGGCGATGACACTGAA.

As regards this clone: The CDR3 extends 3 residues past the end of the read, so its final part is completed from the germline J gene. The V call is TRBV9, the J call TRBJ2-5; D might be TRBD1 (7 bases). This CDR3 region has 15 residues. The V end was cut by 3 bases, the J end by 3 bases, with 15 bases between. Germline CDR1 reads SGDLS; CDR2 reads YYNGEE. The sequenced part of the CDR3 DNA is TGTGCCAGCAGCGCGGGGGCCAGGGGGGAAGAGACC. It yields the protein CASSAGARGEET. The entire CDR3 reads CASSAGARGEETQYF.